The clone carrying this TCR beta chain occurred a few times. Its antigen remains unknown. The source of the sample is a study of Graves' ophthalmopathy and Graves' hyperthyroidism. As for the study in general: By definition, stable hyperthyroidism involved no ophthalmopathy within 18 months of follow-up. Points from the study as a whole: Clonotypes were expanded in thyroid at above 0.001 frequency, and most also appeared in blood.

From germline, CDR1 is SGHTA and CDR2 FQGTGA. The CDR3 extends over 14 amino acids. V shed 5 bases and J shed 5 bases, with 15 bases lying between them. RNA served as the template for amplifying TCR beta CDR3 regions. The first-round RT-PCR employed HTBI primers together with the Qiagen OneStep RT-PCR kit. A multiplex PCR was then performed as the second round. Using its own MiXCR run on the multiplex PCR reads, TCRdb lists one record per CDR3 protein. Of about 1.2 million distinct CDR3 sequences listed, about 35% are singletons. Among the hyperthyroidism patients, all were newly diagnosed, aged 18 to 65, with under 2 months' duration. The diagnosis was founded upon clinical symptoms, serum thyroxine, TRAb, thyroid ultrasound and orbital computed tomography.

This chain links TRBV7-3 with TRBJ1-1, with D perhaps TRBD1 (5 bases). What was sequenced was peripheral blood or thyroid tissue (not recorded which). This receptor was obtained from an adult man with Graves' hyperthyroidism. CDR3 protein: CASSPGGEITEAFF. Here the CDR3 DNA reads TGTGCCAGCAGCCCCGGAGGGGAAATAACTGAAGCTTTCTTT.